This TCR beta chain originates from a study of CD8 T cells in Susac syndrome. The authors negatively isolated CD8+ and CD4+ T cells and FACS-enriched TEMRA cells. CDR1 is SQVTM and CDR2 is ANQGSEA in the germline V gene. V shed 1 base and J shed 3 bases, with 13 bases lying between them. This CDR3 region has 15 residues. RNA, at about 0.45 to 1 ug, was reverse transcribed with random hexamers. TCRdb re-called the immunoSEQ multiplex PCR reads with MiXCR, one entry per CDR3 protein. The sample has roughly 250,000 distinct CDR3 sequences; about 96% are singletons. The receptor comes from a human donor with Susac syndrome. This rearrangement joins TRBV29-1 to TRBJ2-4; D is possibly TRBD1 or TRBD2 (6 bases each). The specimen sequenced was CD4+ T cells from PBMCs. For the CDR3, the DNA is TGCAGCGTTGAAGTTCGGGGGCCTAACAAAAACATTCAGTACTTC. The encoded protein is CSVEVRGPNKNIQYF.